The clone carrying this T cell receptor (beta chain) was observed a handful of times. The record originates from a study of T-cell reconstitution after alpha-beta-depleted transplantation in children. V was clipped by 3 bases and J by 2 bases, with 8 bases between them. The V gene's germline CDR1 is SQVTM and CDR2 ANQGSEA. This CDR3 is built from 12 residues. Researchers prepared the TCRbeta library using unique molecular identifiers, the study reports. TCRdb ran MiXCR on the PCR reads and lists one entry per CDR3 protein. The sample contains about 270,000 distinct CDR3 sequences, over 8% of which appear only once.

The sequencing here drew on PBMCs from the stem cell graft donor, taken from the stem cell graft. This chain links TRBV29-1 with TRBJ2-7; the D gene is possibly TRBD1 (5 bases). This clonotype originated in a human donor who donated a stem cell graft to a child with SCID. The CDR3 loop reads CSVEDNTYEQYF. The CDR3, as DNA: TGCAGCGTTGAGGACAATACCTACGAGCAGTACTTC.